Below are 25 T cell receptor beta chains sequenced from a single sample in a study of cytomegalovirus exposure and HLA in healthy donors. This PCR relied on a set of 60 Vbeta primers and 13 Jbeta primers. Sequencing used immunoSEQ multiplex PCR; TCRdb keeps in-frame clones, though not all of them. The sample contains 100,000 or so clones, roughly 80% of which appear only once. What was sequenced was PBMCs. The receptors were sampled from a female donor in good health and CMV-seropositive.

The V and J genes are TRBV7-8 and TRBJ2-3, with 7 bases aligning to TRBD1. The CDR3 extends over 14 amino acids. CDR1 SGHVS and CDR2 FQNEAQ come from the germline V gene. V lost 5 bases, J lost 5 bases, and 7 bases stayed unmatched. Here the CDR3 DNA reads TGTGCCAGCAGCCCTCGACAGGGTGGAGATACGCAGTATTTT. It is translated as CASSPRQGGDTQYF.

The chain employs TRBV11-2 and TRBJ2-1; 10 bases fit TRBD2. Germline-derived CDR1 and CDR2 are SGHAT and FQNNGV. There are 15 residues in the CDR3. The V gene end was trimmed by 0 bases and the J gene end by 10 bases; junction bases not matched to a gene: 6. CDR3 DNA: TGTGCCAGCAGCTTAGATCGGCTAGCGGGGGCCGAGCAGTTCTTC. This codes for CASSLDRLAGAEQFF.

Here the CDR3 reads CASSLQGQNYGYTF. As DNA, the CDR3 is TGTGCCAGCAGCTTGCAGGGACAAAACTATGGCTACACCTTC. This chain uses TRBV5-8 with TRBJ1-2, with D possibly TRBD1 on 6 matching bases. Germline CDR1 SGHTS, CDR2 YDEGEE. There are 14 residues in the CDR3. Trimming took off 1 base at V and 2 bases at J, with 9 bases between the two ends. Filled out from reference TRBV5-8 and TRBJ1-2, the complete variable domain reads EAGVTQSPTHLIKTRGQQATLRCSPISGHTSVYWYQQALGLGLQFLLWYDEGEERNRGNFPPRFSGRQFPNYSSELNVNALELEDSALYLCASSLQGQNYGYTFGSGTRLTVV.

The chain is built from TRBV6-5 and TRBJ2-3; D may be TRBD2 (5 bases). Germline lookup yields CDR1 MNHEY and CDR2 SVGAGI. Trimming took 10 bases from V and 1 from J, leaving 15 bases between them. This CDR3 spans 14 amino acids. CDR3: CATSRTYGTDTQYF. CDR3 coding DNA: TGTGCCACCTCGAGGACTTACGGCACAGATACGCAGTATTTT.

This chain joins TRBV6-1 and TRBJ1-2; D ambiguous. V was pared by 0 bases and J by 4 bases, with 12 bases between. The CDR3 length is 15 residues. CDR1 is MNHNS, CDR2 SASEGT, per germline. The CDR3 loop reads CASSEARWSSYGYTF. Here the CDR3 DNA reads TGTGCCAGCAGTGAAGCGCGATGGAGTAGCTATGGCTACACCTTC.

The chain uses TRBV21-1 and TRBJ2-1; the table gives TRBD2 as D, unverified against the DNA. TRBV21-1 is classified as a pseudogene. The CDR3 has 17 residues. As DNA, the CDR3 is TGTGCCAGCAGCAAAAGGGATAGCGGGATGACCTACAATGAGCAGTTCTTC. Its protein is CASSKRDSGMTYNEQFF.

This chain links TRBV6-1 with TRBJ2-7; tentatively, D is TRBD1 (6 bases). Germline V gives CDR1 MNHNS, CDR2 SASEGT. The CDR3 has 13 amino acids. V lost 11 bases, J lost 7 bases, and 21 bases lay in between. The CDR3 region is CAVRQVPRWEQYF. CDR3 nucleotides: TGTGCCGTTCGACAGGTCCCTCGGTGGGAGCAGTACTTC.

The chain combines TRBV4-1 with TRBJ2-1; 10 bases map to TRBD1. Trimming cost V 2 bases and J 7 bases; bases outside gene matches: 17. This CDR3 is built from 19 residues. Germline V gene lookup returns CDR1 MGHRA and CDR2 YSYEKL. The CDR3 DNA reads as TGCGCCAGCAGCCAAAGGGGCCCGTCCGGGACAGGGGCGCGGAATGAGCAGTTCTTC. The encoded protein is CASSQRGPSGTGARNEQFF.

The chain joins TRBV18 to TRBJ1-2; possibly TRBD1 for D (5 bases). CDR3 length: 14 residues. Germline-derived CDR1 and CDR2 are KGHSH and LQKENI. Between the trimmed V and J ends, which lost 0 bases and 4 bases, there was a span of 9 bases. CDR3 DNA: TGTGCCAGCTCACCACCAGGGGCCCCCTATGGCTACACCTTC. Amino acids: CASSPPGAPYGYTF.

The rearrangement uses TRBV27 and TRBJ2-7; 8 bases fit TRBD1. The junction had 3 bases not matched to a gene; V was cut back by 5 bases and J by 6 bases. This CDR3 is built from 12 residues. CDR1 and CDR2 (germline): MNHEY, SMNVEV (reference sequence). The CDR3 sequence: CASSHRGAEQYF. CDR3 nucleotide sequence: TGTGCCAGCAGTCACAGGGGGGCCGAGCAGTACTTC.

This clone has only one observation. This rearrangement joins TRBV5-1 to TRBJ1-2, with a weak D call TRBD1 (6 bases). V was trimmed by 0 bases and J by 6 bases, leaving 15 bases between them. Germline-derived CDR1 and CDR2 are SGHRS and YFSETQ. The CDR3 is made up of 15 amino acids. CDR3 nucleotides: TGCGCCAGCAGCTTGGTTTCAGGGGAAAGGGATGGCTACACCTTC. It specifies CASSLVSGERDGYTF. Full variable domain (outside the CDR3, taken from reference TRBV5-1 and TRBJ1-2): KAGVTQTPRYLIKTRGQQVTLSCSPISGHRSVSWYQQTPGQGLQFLFEYFSETQRNKGNFPGRFSGRQFSNSRSEMNVSTLELGDSALYLCASSLVSGERDGYTFGSGTRLTVV.

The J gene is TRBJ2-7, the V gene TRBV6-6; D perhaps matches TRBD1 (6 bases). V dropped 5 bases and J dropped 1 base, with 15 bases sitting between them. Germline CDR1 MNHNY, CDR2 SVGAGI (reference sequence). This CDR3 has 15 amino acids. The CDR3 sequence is CASSQQRTASYEQYF. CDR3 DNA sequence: TGTGCCAGCAGTCAACAACGGACAGCGTCCTACGAGCAGTACTTC.

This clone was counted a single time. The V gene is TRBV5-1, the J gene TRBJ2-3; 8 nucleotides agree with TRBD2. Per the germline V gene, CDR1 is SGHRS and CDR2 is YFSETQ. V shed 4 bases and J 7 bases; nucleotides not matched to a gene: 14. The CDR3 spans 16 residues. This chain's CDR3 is CASSPVAGGSSNTQYF. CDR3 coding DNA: TGCGCCAGCAGCCCGGTGGCGGGGGGCTCTTCTAATACGCAGTATTTT. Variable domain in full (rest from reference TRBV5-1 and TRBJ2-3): KAGVTQTPRYLIKTRGQQVTLSCSPISGHRSVSWYQQTPGQGLQFLFEYFSETQRNKGNFPGRFSGRQFSNSRSEMNVSTLELGDSALYLCASSPVAGGSSNTQYFGPGTRLTVL.

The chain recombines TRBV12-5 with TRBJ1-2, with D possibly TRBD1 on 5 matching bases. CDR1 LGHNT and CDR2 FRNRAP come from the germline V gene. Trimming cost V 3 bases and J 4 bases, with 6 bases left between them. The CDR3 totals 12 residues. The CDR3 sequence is CASGFDSYGYTF. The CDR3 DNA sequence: TGTGCTAGTGGTTTCGACAGCTATGGCTACACCTTC.

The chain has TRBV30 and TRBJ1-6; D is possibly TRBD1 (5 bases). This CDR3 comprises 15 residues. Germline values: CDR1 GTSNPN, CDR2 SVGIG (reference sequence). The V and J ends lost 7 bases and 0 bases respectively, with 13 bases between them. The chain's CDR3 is CALGTASSYNSPLHF. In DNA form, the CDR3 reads TGTGCCTTGGGGACTGCCAGCTCCTATAATTCACCCCTCCACTTT.

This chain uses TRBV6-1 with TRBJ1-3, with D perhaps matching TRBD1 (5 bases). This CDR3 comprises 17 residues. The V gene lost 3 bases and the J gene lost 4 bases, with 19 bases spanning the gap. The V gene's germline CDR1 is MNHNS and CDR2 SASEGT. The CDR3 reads CASSDMAWGVFGNTIYF. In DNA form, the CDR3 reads TGTGCCAGCAGTGATATGGCATGGGGGGTTTTCGGAAACACCATATATTTT.

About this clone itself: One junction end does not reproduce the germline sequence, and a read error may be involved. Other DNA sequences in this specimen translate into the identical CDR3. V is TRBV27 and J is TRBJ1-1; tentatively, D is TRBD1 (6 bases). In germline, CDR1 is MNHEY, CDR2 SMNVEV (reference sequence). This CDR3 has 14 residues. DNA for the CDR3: TGCGCCAGCAGTCCCCGAGGGGGGGGCACTGAAGCTTTCTTT. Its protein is CASSPRGGGTEAFF.

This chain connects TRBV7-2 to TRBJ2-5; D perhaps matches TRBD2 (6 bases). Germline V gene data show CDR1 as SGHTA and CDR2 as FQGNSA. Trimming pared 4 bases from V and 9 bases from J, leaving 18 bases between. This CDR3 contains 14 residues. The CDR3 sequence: CASSSGRGQMAQYF. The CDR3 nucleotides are TGTGCCAGCAGCTCTGGGCGGGGCCAAATGGCCCAGTACTTC.

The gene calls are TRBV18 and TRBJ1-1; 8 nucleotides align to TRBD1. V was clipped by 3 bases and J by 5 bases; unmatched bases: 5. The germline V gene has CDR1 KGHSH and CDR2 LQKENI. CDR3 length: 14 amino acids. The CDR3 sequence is CASSPQTGETEAFF. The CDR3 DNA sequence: TGTGCCAGCTCACCCCAGACAGGGGAGACTGAAGCTTTCTTT.

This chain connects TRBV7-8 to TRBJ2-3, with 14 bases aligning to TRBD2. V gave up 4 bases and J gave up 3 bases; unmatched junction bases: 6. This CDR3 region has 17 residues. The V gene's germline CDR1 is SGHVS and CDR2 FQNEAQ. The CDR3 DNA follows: TGTGCCAGCAGCTCTCCCGGGACTAGCGGGGGTACAGATACGCAGTATTTT. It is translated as CASSSPGTSGGTDTQYF.

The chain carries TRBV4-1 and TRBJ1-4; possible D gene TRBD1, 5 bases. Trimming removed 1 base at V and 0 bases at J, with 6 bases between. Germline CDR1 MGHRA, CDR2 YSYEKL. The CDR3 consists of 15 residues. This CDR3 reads CASSQGQSTNEKLFF. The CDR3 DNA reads TGCGCCAGCAGCCAAGGACAGTCAACTAATGAAAAACTGTTTTTT.

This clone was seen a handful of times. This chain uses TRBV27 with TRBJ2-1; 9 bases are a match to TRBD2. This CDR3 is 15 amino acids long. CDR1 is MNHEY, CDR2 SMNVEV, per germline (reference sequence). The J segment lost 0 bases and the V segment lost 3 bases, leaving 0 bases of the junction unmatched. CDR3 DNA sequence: TGTGCCAGCAGTTTTAGCGGGAGCTCCTACAATGAGCAGTTCTTC. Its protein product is CASSFSGSSYNEQFF.

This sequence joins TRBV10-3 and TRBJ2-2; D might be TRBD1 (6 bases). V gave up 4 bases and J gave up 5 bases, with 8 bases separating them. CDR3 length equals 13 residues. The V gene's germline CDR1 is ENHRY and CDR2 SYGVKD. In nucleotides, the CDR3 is TGTGCCATCAGTGGTGACAGGACCGGGGAGCTGTTTTTT. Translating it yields CAISGDRTGELFF.

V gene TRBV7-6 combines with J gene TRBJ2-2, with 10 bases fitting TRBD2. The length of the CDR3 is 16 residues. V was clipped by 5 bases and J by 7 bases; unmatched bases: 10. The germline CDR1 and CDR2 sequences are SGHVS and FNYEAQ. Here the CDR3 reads CASSPRTSGKNGELFF. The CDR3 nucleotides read TGTGCCAGCAGCCCCCGTACTAGCGGGAAAAACGGGGAGCTGTTTTTT.

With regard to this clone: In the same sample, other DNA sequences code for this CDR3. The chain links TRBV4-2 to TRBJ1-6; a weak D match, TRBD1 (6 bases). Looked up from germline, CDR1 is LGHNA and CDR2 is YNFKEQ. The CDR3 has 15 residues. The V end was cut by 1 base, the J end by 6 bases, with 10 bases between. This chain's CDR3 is CASSQGQATNSPLHF. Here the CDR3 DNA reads TGTGCCAGCAGCCAAGGACAGGCGACTAATTCACCCCTCCACTTT.